These T cell receptor beta chains were read from a single sample in a study of control samples from healthy donors and cancer patients. Sequenced by immunoSEQ multiplex PCR; TCRdb stores in-frame clones only, minus some. The sample lists about 120,000 clones, about 90% occurring once. Sequencing input: blood. All receptors derive from a man over 45 in good health. Both conserved end residues are part of each CDR3. D genes are given only for firm matches. A clone size is listed for some rows: how often the clone was seen (once, few, many), or a class if it is expanded.

j_call,cdr3_length,clone_size,d_call,v_call,cdr3_nt,cdr3_aa
TRBJ2-2,16,.,TRBD2,TRBV23-1,TGCGCCAGCAGTCAATCGGGGGGGAAGGACACCGGGGAGCTGTTTTTT,CASSQSGGKDTGELFF
TRBJ2-1,15,.,.,TRBV7-2,TGTGCCAGCAGCTTAGGGCAGGGGTCCTACAATGAGCAGTTCTTC,CASSLGQGSYNEQFF
TRBJ1-1,13,.,.,TRBV7-2,TGTGCCAGCAGCCGACCGACGGATACTGAAGCTTTCTTT,CASSRPTDTEAFF
TRBJ2-1,15,once,TRBD2,TRBV5-4,TGTGCCAGCAGCCCCTCTAGCGGGGGCCGGGATGAGCAGTTCTTC,CASSPSSGGRDEQFF
TRBJ2-1,15,.,.,TRBV25-1,TGTGCCAGCAGTGATGCGGGCCCGAGGTACAATGAGCAGTTCTTC,CASSDAGPRYNEQFF
TRBJ1-4,15,.,TRBD1,TRBV6-5,TGTGCCAGCAGCTCCGGACAGGCTTTTAATGAAAAACTGTTTTTT,CASSSGQAFNEKLFF
TRBJ1-3,18,.,TRBD1,TRBV6-6,TGTGCCAGCAGTCGTCCGGGACAGGGGACCAGCTCTGGAAACACCATATATTTT,CASSRPGQGTSSGNTIYF
TRBJ2-1,16,.,.,TRBV7-2,TGTGCCAGCAGCTCTCTGTCGGGACTGGCCGGGCATGAGCAGTTCTTC,CASSSLSGLAGHEQFF
TRBJ1-1,15,.,.,TRBV5-4,TGTGCCAGCAGCTTGGCAGGGCAGGCGTACACTGAAGCTTTCTTT,CASSLAGQAYTEAFF
TRBJ1-6,16,.,TRBD1,TRBV5-6,TGTGCCAGCAGCTTGGGGACAGGAGTCTATAATTCACCCCTCCACTTT,CASSLGTGVYNSPLHF
TRBJ2-3,12,.,.,TRBV5-4,TGTGCCAGCAGCCTCGGTGAAGATACGCAGTATTTT,CASSLGEDTQYF
TRBJ2-1,11,.,.,TRBV7-2,TGTGCCAGCAGCTCGTCAGGGGCTGAGTTCTTC,CASSSSGAEFF
TRBJ1-1,16,few,.,TRBV6-1,TGTGCCAGCAGTGGATTACGTCGGGGAATGGCCACTGAAGCTTTCTTT,CASSGLRRGMATEAFF
TRBJ1-2,16,.,.,TRBV7-9,TGTGCCAGCAGCTTAGAACGGATAACCCCTAACTATGGCTACACCTTC,CASSLERITPNYGYTF
TRBJ2-1,14,.,.,TRBV21-1,TGTGCCAGCGGCTTGCGGAGGGCCCGGAATGAGCAGTTCTTC,CASGLRRARNEQFF
TRBJ2-5,14,.,.,TRBV11-2,TGTGCCAGCAGCTTAGCTGGGCCGACTGGGACCCAGTACTTC,CASSLAGPTGTQYF
TRBJ2-5,15,few,TRBD2,TRBV6-6,TGTGCCAGCAGCCGGAGGATGGCGGGGGAGGAGACCCAGTACTTC,CASSRRMAGEETQYF
TRBJ1-2,18,.,TRBD1,TRBV11-2,TGTGCCAGCAGCTTAGTCCCCTCGACAGGGGGAACAAACTATGGCTACACCTTC,CASSLVPSTGGTNYGYTF
TRBJ2-5,14,.,TRBD2,TRBV6-2/TRBV6-3,TGTGCCAGCAGTTCCGGGACTAGGGGTGAGACCCAGTACTTC,CASSSGTRGETQYF
TRBJ1-4,13,.,TRBD1,TRBV30,TGTGCCTGGCAGGGACAGCAGGAAGAAAAACTGTTTTTT,CAWQGQQEEKLFF
TRBJ1-1,11,.,TRBD1,TRBV6-5,TGTGCCAGCACCCTACAGGGGATGTCTTTCTTT,CASTLQGMSFF
TRBJ2-3,18,.,TRBD2,TRBV9,TGTGCCAGCAGCCCCCGTGGTAGCGGGGGCCCGAGCACAGATACGCAGTATTTT,CASSPRGSGGPSTDTQYF
TRBJ2-2,17,.,TRBD2,TRBV5-1,TGCGCCAGCAGCTTGGCGACTAGCGGGGGGACCACCGGGGAGCTGTTTTTT,CASSLATSGGTTGELFF
TRBJ1-2,13,.,.,TRBV18,TGTGCCAGCTCCTCGACAGCCACCTCCGCCTACACCTTC,CASSSTATSAYTF
TRBJ1-1,14,.,.,TRBV5-6,TGTGCCAGCAGCCCCCCCGGGTCGAACACTGAAGCTTTCTTT,CASSPPGSNTEAFF
TRBJ1-6,14,.,TRBD1,TRBV7-9,TGTGCCAGCAGCGGACAGGGTGGAAATTCACCCCTCCACTTT,CASSGQGGNSPLHF
TRBJ2-7,16,.,TRBD2,TRBV7-2,TGTGCCAGCAGCTTTCGACTAGCGGGCATCTCCTACGAGCAGTACTTC,CASSFRLAGISYEQYF
TRBJ2-5,16,.,.,TRBV5-8,TGTGCCAGCAGCTTGGGTTTAGCCCGATTCCAAGAGACCCAGTACTTC,CASSLGLARFQETQYF
TRBJ1-1,15,.,.,TRBV25-1,TGTGCCAGCAGTGGCCCCAAACGGCCCCCAACTGGGGCTTTCTTT,CASSGPKRPPTGAFF
TRBJ2-1,15,.,TRBD2,TRBV19,TGTGCCAGTACTAATACCGCGGGGGGCTGGGATGAGCAGTTCTTC,CASTNTAGGWDEQFF
TRBJ2-7,16,.,TRBD1,TRBV19,TGTGCCAGTAGTATAGTCGGGGACAGGCGACCCTACGAGCAGTACTTC,CASSIVGDRRPYEQYF
TRBJ1-2,12,.,.,TRBV6-2/TRBV6-3,TGTGCCAGCAGCAAATACAGGGATGGCTACACCTTC,CASSKYRDGYTF
TRBJ1-2,16,.,TRBD1,TRBV6-6,TGTGCCAGCAGTTACTCGAGGGACAGGGGGCTTGGTGGCTACACCTTC,CASSYSRDRGLGGYTF
TRBJ2-5,14,once,.,TRBV2,TGTGCCAGCAGTGCGTCTAGCGCTGGGCAGACCCAGTACTTC,CASSASSAGQTQYF
TRBJ1-1,14,.,.,TRBV3-1/TRBV3-2,TGTGCCAGCAGCCAAGGCCAGGTGAACACTGAAGCTTTCTTT,CASSQGQVNTEAFF
TRBJ2-2,15,.,.,TRBV7-2,TGTGCCAGCAGCTTGTCGGGACGGACCACCGGGGAGCTGTTTTTT,CASSLSGRTTGELFF
TRBJ1-5,15,.,TRBD1,TRBV6-6,TGTGCCAGCAGTTCGACAGGGGGGAGCAATCAGCCCCAGCATTTT,CASSSTGGSNQPQHF
TRBJ1-6,13,.,.,TRBV6-6,TGTGCCAGCAGGGACACCAATAATTCACCCCTCCACTTT,CASRDTNNSPLHF
TRBJ2-1,17,.,TRBD2,TRBV7-2,TGTGCCAGCAGCTTAGAGAGCGGGGCAACCTCCTACAATGAGCAGTTCTTC,CASSLESGATSYNEQFF
TRBJ2-1,14,.,TRBD1,TRBV19,TGTGCCAGTAGGGGGACAGGGCACTACAATGAGCAGTTCTTC,CASRGTGHYNEQFF
TRBJ1-5,14,.,.,TRBV7-4,TGTGCCAGCAGCTTATGGGGGCAGGGTCAGCCCCAGCATTTT,CASSLWGQGQPQHF
TRBJ2-5,17,.,TRBD2,TRBV6-2/TRBV6-3,TGTGCCAGCAGTTCTTTTAGCGGGGGGGCAGAACAAGAGACCCAGTACTTC,CASSSFSGGAEQETQYF
TRBJ1-5,15,.,TRBD1,TRBV2,TGTGCCAGCAGTGAAGACAGGGGGGGGAGTCAGCCCCAGCATTTT,CASSEDRGGSQPQHF
TRBJ2-3,15,.,.,TRBV2,TGTGCCAGCAGGTATTCAGGGCGGACTACAGATACGCAGTATTTT,CASRYSGRTTDTQYF
TRBJ1-6,15,.,.,TRBV5-1,TGCGCCAGCAGCTTGGGAGGGGGTGGAAATTCACCCCTCCACTTT,CASSLGGGGNSPLHF
TRBJ2-5,15,.,TRBD2,TRBV9,TGTGCCAGCAGCGTAGTAGCGGGGATGGGAGAGACCCAGTACTTC,CASSVVAGMGETQYF
TRBJ1-2,15,.,TRBD1,TRBV18,TGTGCCAGCTCACCACCCCAGGGGGCTTACTATGGCTACACCTTC,CASSPPQGAYYGYTF
TRBJ1-2,14,.,TRBD1,TRBV4-1,TGCGCCAGCAGCAACGGACAGGGCGGGTATGGCTACACCTTC,CASSNGQGGYGYTF
TRBJ2-5,15,.,.,TRBV11-2,TGTGCCAGCAGCTTAGGGGGCTTTTCCCAAGAGACCCAGTACTTC,CASSLGGFSQETQYF
TRBJ2-5,12,.,.,TRBV5-1,TGCGCCAGCAGCTTGGTGACGGAGACCCAGTACTTC,CASSLVTETQYF
TRBJ2-2,15,.,TRBD2,TRBV6-2/TRBV6-3,TGTGCCAGCAGCGGACTAGCGGGGGGTGCCGGGGAGCTGTTTTTT,CASSGLAGGAGELFF
TRBJ1-3,17,.,.,TRBV5-4,TGTGCCAGCAGCTTGGCCTCTGGACGGTTTGCTGGAAACACCATATATTTT,CASSLASGRFAGNTIYF
TRBJ2-3,14,once,.,TRBV5-6,TGTGCCAGCAGCTTAGGGCTTTACACAGATACGCAGTATTTT,CASSLGLYTDTQYF
TRBJ1-4,14,.,.,TRBV9,TGTGCCAGCAGCCGGGCGCCGGCTAATGAAAAACTGTTTTTT,CASSRAPANEKLFF